This TCR beta chain is drawn from a study of blood T cell repertoires in COVID-19 (dated by TCRdb to the early 2020s). General notes on the study: Collaborator samples came from the United States, Italy and Spain and covered acute and convalescent phases of COVID-19. The prospective study material was composed of cDNA or gDNA derived from T cells, B-cell-depleted T cells, or PBMCs. Deeply sampled blood TCRbeta repertoires from subjects exposed to, actively infected with, or recovered from COVID-19 were included in the dataset. A freely available public database, intended as a resource for researchers studying the immune response to SARS-CoV-2, is where the repertoires were released. Samples were obtained from the ongoing ImmuneRACE study (first 160 participants) and from 1,254 subjects provided by 6 global collaborators. A de-identified subject ID, COVID-19 status, age in years and sex were almost always included in the sample metadata. Where HLA class I and class II types were available, the types were taken from metadata supplied by the sample provider, not from assay-based typing.

TCRbeta CDR3 regions were amplified from genomic DNA by means of the immunoSEQ Assay, a bias-controlled multiplex PCR. In the paper's pipeline: Within the assay, amplification of reference gene primers was used to estimate how many nucleated cells each sample contained. To quantify the absolute abundance of each unique TCRbeta CDR3 rearrangement, sequence reads were collapsed and filtered. Productive Simpson clonality was computed per sample as the square root of Simpson's diversity index over productive rearrangements. TCRdb limited this immuneACCESS table to in-frame rearrangements with V and J called. A share of clones is missing; checked studies link under half to unresolved V genes, and the rest is unexplained. That table furnishes V, J and clone size, whereas the DNA furnished D and trimming. The sample has about 60,000 clones on record, roughly 84% of them singletons. Jointly, the top ten make up less than 7% of the sample.

The collaborating institutions used their own protocols to collect whole blood in K2EDTA tubes. Collaborator samples were shipped for TCRbeta analysis as frozen whole blood, isolated PBMCs, or DNA extracted from either sample type. The paper as a whole reports these results and caveats: The quantity of clinical and demographic metadata differed by source and by participant and was supplied without curation.

Points on this clone: Its specific antigen is unknown. Within one base of it there is no much larger clone, and no base qualities were kept.

The V and J ends are trimmed by 5 bases and 6 bases, leaving 10 bases between them. Measured from the cysteine to the phenylalanine, the CDR3 is 12 residues long. The only DNA kept is the CDR3, 36 bases in frame from the first base. The germline V gene provides CDR1 SGHTA and CDR2 FQGNSA. This clonotype was obtained from a woman aged 70-85 years with acute or convalescent COVID-19. The sequenced sample consisted of peripheral blood. This receptor chain uses TRBV7-2 and TRBJ1-2, with a tentative D gene TRBD1 over 5 matching bases. The CDR3 region reads CASSETEHGYTF. The sequenced DNA: TGTGCCAGCAGCGAGACAGAGCATGGCTACACCTTC.